The present T cell receptor beta chain was sequenced within a study of shared clonotypes between healthy human individuals. Note on this clone: What it binds is not known.

Assay used: immunoSEQ multiplex PCR; TCRdb lists only in-frame clones, some missing. This table holds under 1,900,000 clones, around 98.5% found once. Overall study findings and caveats: The sharing of 4.5% to 6.5% of naive CD4 clonotypes was seen across a handful of donors.

The CDR3 contains 14 residues. Deletions cut 10 bases from V and 0 bases from J, with 16 bases between. In germline, CDR1 is MNHEY, CDR2 SVGAGI. The V and J genes are TRBV6-5 and TRBJ2-7; maybe TRBD2 (6 bases). This sequence was found in a man aged 25 to 45 in good health. Input material: naive CD4+ T cells sorted from blood. Subset denoted: CD45RA+ positively selected. CDR3 nucleotide sequence: TGTGCCACGGGCCGGGGGAGGAGCTCCTACGAGCAGTACTTC. It specifies CATGRGRSSYEQYF.